Shown below are 25 T cell receptor beta chains from a single sample sequenced in a study of cytomegalovirus exposure and HLA in healthy donors. The PCR made use of 60 Vbeta and 13 Jbeta primers. Using immunoSEQ multiplex PCR, the repertoire was profiled, and TCRdb retains in-frame clones only, with some absent. This sample's clone table lists about 70,000 clones. Sequenced material: PBMCs. These receptors were taken from a woman in her 30s in good health and CMV-seronegative.

The chain joins TRBV4-1 to TRBJ2-3; 10 bases line up with TRBD2. With 1 base clipped from V and 2 bases from J, the junction kept 6 bases outside the gene matches. CDR3 length: 17 residues. In germline, CDR1 is MGHRA, CDR2 YSYEKL. The CDR3 nucleotides read TGCGCCAGCAGCCAAGGAAGTAGCGGGGGGCTCACAGATACGCAGTATTTT. It is translated as CASSQGSSGGLTDTQYF.

The chain joins TRBV2 to TRBJ1-5; D not certain. Per germline, CDR1 SNHLY and CDR2 FYNNEI. V lost 1 base and J lost 3, with 7 bases in between. The CDR3 runs to 14 residues. The CDR3 bases are TGTGCCAGCAGTGAAGTGGCAGACAATCAGCCCCAGCATTTT. Residues: CASSEVADNQPQHF.

The gene calls are TRBV6-5 and TRBJ1-5; 7 bases line up with TRBD1. CDR1 and CDR2 from the germline V gene are MNHEY and SVGAGI. After removal of 6 bases from V and 5 bases from J, the junction contained 7 bases not matched to a gene. The CDR3 runs to 14 residues. CDR3 DNA sequence: TGTGCCAGCAGCATAAAAGGGGGCTATCAGCCCCAGCATTTT. It translates to CASSIKGGYQPQHF.

The rearrangement joins TRBV27 to TRBJ2-3, with D possibly matching TRBD2 (5 bases). Germline V gene lookup returns CDR1 MNHEY and CDR2 SMNVEV (reference sequence). This CDR3 comprises 16 residues. V lost 3 bases, J lost 0 bases, and 13 bases lay in between. The CDR3: CASSLALALSTDTQYF. The CDR3 DNA sequence: TGTGCCAGCAGTTTGGCCCTAGCTCTAAGCACAGATACGCAGTATTTT.

The rearrangement joins TRBV28 to TRBJ1-1, with TRBD1 identical over 9 bases. V lost 8 bases and J lost 1; bases outside the gene matches: 14. Germline-derived CDR1 and CDR2 are MDHEN and SYDVKM. The CDR3 loop spans 17 amino acids. The CDR3 coding sequence is TGTGCCAGCCAAATCCTCCAGGGACAGGGAGGGAACACTGAAGCTTTCTTT. Translated: CASQILQGQGGNTEAFF.

This chain links TRBV6-5 with TRBJ2-2; D ambiguous. This CDR3 is built from 14 residues. Germline V lookup: CDR1 MNHEY, CDR2 SVGAGI. Trimming stripped 2 bases from V and 3 bases from J, with 7 bases between. The CDR3 reads CASSYNSYTGELFF. Here the CDR3 DNA reads TGTGCCAGCAGTTACAATTCGTACACCGGGGAGCTGTTTTTT.

V is TRBV28 and J is TRBJ1-2; 10 bases are a match to TRBD1. The CDR3 consists of 13 residues. Germline values: CDR1 MDHEN, CDR2 SYDVKM. V lost 6 bases and J lost 4; bases outside the gene matches: 2. Written as DNA, the CDR3 is TGTGCCAGCAGGCGACAGGGGGCCTATGGCTACACCTTC. Translation gives CASRRQGAYGYTF.

The gene calls are TRBV4-1 and TRBJ1-5; possible D gene TRBD1, 5 bases. Trimming cost V 4 bases and J 0 bases, with 16 bases left between them. Germline V gene data show CDR1 as MGHRA and CDR2 as YSYEKL. The CDR3 consists of 17 residues. CDR3 DNA: TGCGCCAGCAGCCCTGTGGATGGGGCGTTTAGCAATCAGCCCCAGCATTTT. This translates into CASSPVDGAFSNQPQHF.

The V gene is TRBV6-5, the J gene TRBJ2-7, with TRBD2 matching over 9 bases. The CDR3 contains 13 residues. V gave up 2 bases and J gave up 7 bases; unmatched junction bases: 3. Looked up from germline, CDR1 is MNHEY and CDR2 is SVGAGI. CDR3 sequence: CASSYTGLAEQYF. For the CDR3, the DNA is TGTGCCAGCAGTTACACCGGACTAGCGGAGCAGTACTTC.

This chain joins TRBV28 and TRBJ2-7; 7 positions agree with TRBD1. Looked up from germline, CDR1 is MDHEN and CDR2 is SYDVKM. V shed 6 bases and J 6 bases; nucleotides not matched to a gene: 5. This CDR3 spans 12 amino acids. DNA for the CDR3: TGTGCCAGCAGGCGGACAGGTCTCGAGCAGTACTTC. Residues: CASRRTGLEQYF.

The chain couples TRBV6-5 to TRBJ1-2, with 9 nucleotides matching TRBD1. The germline gives CDR1 MNHEY, CDR2 SVGAGI. The CDR3 contains 15 residues. The V gene end was trimmed by 5 bases and the J gene end by 5 bases; junction bases not matched to a gene: 9. The CDR3 loop reads CASSQGTGMWYGYTF. CDR3 coding DNA: TGTGCCAGCAGTCAAGGGACAGGGATGTGGTATGGCTACACCTTC.

The genes are TRBV14 and TRBJ2-3; 10 bases map to TRBD2. Germline V gives CDR1 SGHDN, CDR2 FVKESK. The junction had 4 bases not matched to a gene; V was cut back by 6 bases and J by 1 base. This CDR3 has 15 amino acids. The CDR3 nucleotides read TGTGCCAGCAGTATCGGGACTAGCGGCACAGATACGCAGTATTTT. Translated: CASSIGTSGTDTQYF.

CDR3 nucleotide sequence: TGCGCCAGCAGCTCTCAGGGTGGCTACACCTTC. Translation gives CASSSQGGYTF. V usage is TRBV5-1 and J usage is TRBJ1-2, with a possible D match to TRBD1 (5 bases). V lost 3 bases, J lost 7 bases, and 7 bases lay in between. CDR1 is SGHRS, CDR2 YFSETQ, per germline. The CDR3 extends over 11 amino acids.

The chain couples TRBV7-3 to TRBJ1-1, with D perhaps TRBD1 (5 bases). CDR1 and CDR2 (germline): SGHTA, FQGTGA. With 2 bases removed from V and 1 base from J, the gap between germline ends came to 5 bases. CDR3 length: 13 residues. The CDR3 is CASSLQGNTEAFF. The CDR3 coding sequence is TGTGCCAGCAGCTTACAGGGGAACACTGAAGCTTTCTTT.

About this clone: Germline and junction disagree at one end, which may indicate a read error. This rearrangement joins TRBV9 to TRBJ2-6, with TRBD1 identical over 9 bases. Germline values: CDR1 SGDLS, CDR2 YYNGEE. This CDR3 has 17 amino acids. In DNA, the CDR3 is TGTGCCAGCAGCAAGGGACAGGGCCGCTCTGAGGCCAACGTCCTGACTTTC. Protein product: CASSKGQGRSEANVLTF.

The rearrangement links TRBV7-2 to TRBJ1-2, with 8 bases identical to TRBD1. The V and J ends lost 4 bases and 0 bases, in that order; junction bases with no gene match: 4. Germline V CDR1 and CDR2: SGHTA, FQGNSA. The CDR3 consists of 15 residues. CDR3 nucleotides: TGTGCCAGCAGCTCTCCGGGACAGGCTAACTATGGCTACACCTTC. Protein: CASSSPGQANYGYTF.

The chain recombines TRBV30 with TRBJ2-7; D unresolved. V shed 1 base and J shed 6 bases, with 7 bases lying between them. CDR3 length: 11 residues. Germline V gene sequence: CDR1 GTSNPN, CDR2 SVGIG (reference sequence). CDR3 DNA: TGTGCCTGGAGTGAAGTCGGCGAGCAGTACTTC. This codes for CAWSEVGEQYF.

About this clone: The junction shows a germline mismatch at one end, possibly a read error. The CDR3 here is CASAPRKTGDETEDFF. In nucleotides, the CDR3 is TGTGCCAGCGCACCGCGAAAGACAGGAGATGAGACTGAAGATTTCTTT. This chain joins TRBV18 and TRBJ1-1; D is perhaps TRBD1 (6 bases). The germline gives CDR1 KGHSH, CDR2 LQKENI. This CDR3 comprises 16 residues.

V and J are TRBV18 and TRBJ2-3, with D perhaps matching TRBD1 (5 bases). Germline V gives CDR1 KGHSH, CDR2 LQKENI. The V end was cut by 3 bases, the J end by 2 bases, with 24 bases between. The CDR3 runs to 19 residues. The CDR3 is CASSPPAGLRWVSTDTQYF. The CDR3 bases are TGTGCCAGCTCACCCCCCGCAGGGCTCCGCTGGGTATCCACAGATACGCAGTATTTT.

J is TRBJ2-7 and V is TRBV4-1, with TRBD2 as a possible D gene (5 bases). CDR1 and CDR2 from the germline V gene are MGHRA and YSYEKL. Trimming removed 1 base from V and 2 bases from J, with 6 bases in between. The CDR3 covers 13 residues. Written as DNA, the CDR3 is TGCGCCAGCAGCCAAGTCGGGGCCTACGAGCAGTACTTC. This sequence encodes CASSQVGAYEQYF.

V usage is TRBV6-1 and J usage is TRBJ2-7; TRBD1 matches at 7 bases. With 3 bases clipped from V and 13 bases from J, the junction kept 18 bases outside the gene matches. CDR3 size: 15 residues. CDR1 is MNHNS, CDR2 SASEGT, per germline. The CDR3 sequence is CASSDDRVTPLGIYF. CDR3 in DNA: TGTGCCAGCAGTGATGACAGGGTAACGCCTCTCGGGATTTACTTC.

The chain carries TRBV7-6 and TRBJ2-1, with 8 bases that match TRBD2. The J segment lost 8 bases and the V segment lost 2 bases, leaving 5 bases of the junction unmatched. The CDR3 loop spans 14 amino acids. Germline V gene data show CDR1 as SGHVS and CDR2 as FNYEAQ. In DNA, the CDR3 is TGTGCCAGCAGCTTAAAGCGGGAGAGCCATGAGCAGTTCTTC. Translated: CASSLKRESHEQFF.

The V call is TRBV18, the J call TRBJ2-1; 8 bases line up with TRBD2. CDR3 length equals 15 residues. Germline lookup yields CDR1 KGHSH and CDR2 LQKENI. Trimming took 3 bases from V and 8 from J; bases not matched to a gene: 9. CDR3 in amino acids: CASSPLSGTVDEQFF. DNA for the CDR3: TGTGCCAGCTCACCGCTTAGCGGGACGGTCGATGAGCAGTTCTTC. Supplemented by reference TRBV18 and TRBJ2-1, the full variable domain reads NAGVMQNPRHLVRRRGQEARLRCSPMKGHSHVYWYRQLPEEGLKFMVYLQKENIIDESGMPKERFSAEFPKEGPSILRIQQVVRGDSAAYFCASSPLSGTVDEQFFGPGTRLTVL.

The V gene is TRBV19, the J gene TRBJ1-5; D gene uncertain. Per germline, CDR1 LNHDA and CDR2 SQIVND (reference sequence). The CDR3 is 14 residues long. V lost 1 base and J lost 7, with 11 bases in between. The DNA of the CDR3 is TGTGCCAGTAGTATAGGGTCAGGAGGACAGCCCCAGCATTTT. This encodes CASSIGSGGQPQHF.

With regard to this clone: Within the sample, other DNA sequences also encode this same CDR3. The chain links TRBV7-9 to TRBJ1-5; perhaps TRBD1 as D (6 bases). The ends were cut back, 4 bases at V and 2 bases at J, with 9 bases in the middle. The CDR3 extends over 14 amino acids. Germline V gene lookup returns CDR1 SEHNR and CDR2 FQNEAQ (reference sequence). The chain's CDR3 is CASSSQGGNQPQHF. The CDR3 nucleotides are TGTGCCAGCAGCTCACAGGGTGGCAATCAGCCCCAGCATTTT.